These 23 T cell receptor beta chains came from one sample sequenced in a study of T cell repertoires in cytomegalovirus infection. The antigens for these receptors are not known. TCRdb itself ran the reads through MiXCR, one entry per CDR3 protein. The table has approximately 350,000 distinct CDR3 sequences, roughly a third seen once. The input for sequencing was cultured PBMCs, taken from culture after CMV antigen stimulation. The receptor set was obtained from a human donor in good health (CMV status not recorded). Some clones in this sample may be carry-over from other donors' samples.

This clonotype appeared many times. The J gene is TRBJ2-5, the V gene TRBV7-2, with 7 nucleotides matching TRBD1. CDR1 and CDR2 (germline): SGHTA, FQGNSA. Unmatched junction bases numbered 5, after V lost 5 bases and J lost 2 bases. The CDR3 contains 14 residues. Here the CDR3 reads CASSDPRGQETQYF. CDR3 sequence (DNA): TGTGCCAGCAGCGACCCCAGGGGGCAAGAGACCCAGTACTTC. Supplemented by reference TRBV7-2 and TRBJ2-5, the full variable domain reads GAGVSQSPSNKVTEKGKDVELRCDPISGHTALYWYRQSLGQGLEFLIYFQGNSAPDKSGLPSDRFSAERTGGSVSTLTIQRTQQEDSAVYLCASSDPRGQETQYFGPGTRLLVL.

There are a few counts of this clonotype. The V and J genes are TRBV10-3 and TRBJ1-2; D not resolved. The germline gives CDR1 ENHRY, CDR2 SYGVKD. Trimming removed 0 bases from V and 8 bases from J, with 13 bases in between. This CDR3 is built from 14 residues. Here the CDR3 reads CAISESLRSKGYTF. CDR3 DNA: TGTGCCATCAGTGAGTCTTTGAGGTCTAAAGGCTACACCTTC.

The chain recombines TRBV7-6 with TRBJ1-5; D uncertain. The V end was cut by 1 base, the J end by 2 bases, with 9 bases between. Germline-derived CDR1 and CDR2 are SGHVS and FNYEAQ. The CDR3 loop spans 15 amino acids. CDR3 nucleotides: TGTGCCAGCAGCTTAGTCGACGCTGGCAATCAGCCCCAGCATTTT. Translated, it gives CASSLVDAGNQPQHF.

The CDR3: CASSFARAKDNEQFF. Here the CDR3 DNA reads TGTGCCAGCAGTTTTGCCCGGGCGAAAGACAATGAGCAGTTCTTC. The chain recombines TRBV12-3 or TRBV12-4 with TRBJ2-1, with D unresolved. The length of the CDR3 is 15 residues. V was shortened by 3 bases and J by 5 bases, with 14 bases between the two germline ends.

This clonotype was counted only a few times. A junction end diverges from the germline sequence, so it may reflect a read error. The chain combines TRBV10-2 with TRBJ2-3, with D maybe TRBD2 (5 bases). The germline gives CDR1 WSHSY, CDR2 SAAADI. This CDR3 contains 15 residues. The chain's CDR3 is CASTEASGYTDTQYF. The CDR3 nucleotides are TGCGCCAGCACTGAGGCCAGCGGTTACACAGATACGCAGTATTTT.

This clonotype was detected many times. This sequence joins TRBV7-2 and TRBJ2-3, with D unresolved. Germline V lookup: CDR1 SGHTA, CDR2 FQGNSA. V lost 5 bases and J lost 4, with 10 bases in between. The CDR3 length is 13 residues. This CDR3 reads CASSPDDPDTQYF. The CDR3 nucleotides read TGTGCCAGCAGCCCGGACGATCCAGATACGCAGTATTTT.

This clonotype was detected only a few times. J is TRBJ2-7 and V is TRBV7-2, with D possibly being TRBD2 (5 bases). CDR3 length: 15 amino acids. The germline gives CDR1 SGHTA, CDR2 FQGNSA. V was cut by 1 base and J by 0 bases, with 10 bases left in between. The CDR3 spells CASSLEAVSSYEQYF. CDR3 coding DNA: TGTGCCAGCAGCTTAGAAGCGGTTAGCTCCTACGAGCAGTACTTC.

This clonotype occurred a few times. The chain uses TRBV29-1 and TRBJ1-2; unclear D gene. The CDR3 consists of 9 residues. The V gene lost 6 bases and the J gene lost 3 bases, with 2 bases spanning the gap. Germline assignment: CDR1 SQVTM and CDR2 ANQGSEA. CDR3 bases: TGCAGCGTAGACTATGGCTACACCTTC. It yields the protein CSVDYGYTF.

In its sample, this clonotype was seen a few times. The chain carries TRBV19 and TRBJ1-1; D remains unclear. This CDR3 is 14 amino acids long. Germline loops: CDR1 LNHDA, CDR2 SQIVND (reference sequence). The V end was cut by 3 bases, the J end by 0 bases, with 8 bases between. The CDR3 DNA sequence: TGTGCCAGTAGTATGACTGGTATGAACACTGAAGCTTTCTTT. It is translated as CASSMTGMNTEAFF.

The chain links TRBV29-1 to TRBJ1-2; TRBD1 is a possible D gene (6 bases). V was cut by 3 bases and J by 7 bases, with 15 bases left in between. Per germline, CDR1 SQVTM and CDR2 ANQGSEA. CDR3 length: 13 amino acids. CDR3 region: CSVEAGGAGGYTF. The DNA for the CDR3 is TGCAGCGTTGAGGCGGGGGGCGCGGGTGGCTACACCTTC.

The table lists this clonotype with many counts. The CDR3 nucleotides read TGTGCCAGCAGCTCAAGACGACTACATTCCCACTCACGGGCTGGAGAGACCCAGTACTTC. This codes for CASSSRRLHSHSRAGETQYF. V is TRBV7-2 and J is TRBJ2-5; weak D call: TRBD2 (5 bases). Germline V gene lookup returns CDR1 SGHTA and CDR2 FQGNSA. The CDR3 loop spans 20 amino acids. V gave up 4 bases and J gave up 4 bases, with 31 bases separating them.

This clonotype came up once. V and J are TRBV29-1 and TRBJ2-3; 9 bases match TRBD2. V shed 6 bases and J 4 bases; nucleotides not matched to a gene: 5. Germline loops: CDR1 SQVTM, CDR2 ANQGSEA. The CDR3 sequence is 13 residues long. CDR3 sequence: CSVRSGSADTQYF. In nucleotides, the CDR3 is TGCAGCGTCCGTAGCGGGAGCGCAGATACGCAGTATTTT.

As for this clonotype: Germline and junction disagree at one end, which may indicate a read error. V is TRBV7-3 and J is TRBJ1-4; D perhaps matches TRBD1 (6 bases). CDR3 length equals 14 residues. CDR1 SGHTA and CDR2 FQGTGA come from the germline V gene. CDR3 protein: CARSLGTKGEKLFF. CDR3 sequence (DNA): TGTGCCCGCAGCCTCGGGACAAAGGGTGAAAAACTGTTTTTT.

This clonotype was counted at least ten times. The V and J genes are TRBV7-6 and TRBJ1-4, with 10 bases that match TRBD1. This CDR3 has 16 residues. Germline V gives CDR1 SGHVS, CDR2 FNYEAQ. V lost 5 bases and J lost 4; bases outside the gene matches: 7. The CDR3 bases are TGTGCCAGCAGCCTCTCCGGGACAGGGGTTAATGAAAAACTGTTTTTT. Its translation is CASSLSGTGVNEKLFF.

In DNA, the CDR3 is TGTGCCAGCAGTGGACAGGTTAATCAGCCCCAGCATTTT. Translated, it gives CASSGQVNQPQHF. The J gene is TRBJ1-5, the V gene TRBV6-1, with D possibly TRBD1 on 6 matching bases. The CDR3 is 13 residues long. CDR1 and CDR2 (germline): MNHNS, SASEGT. V gave up 4 bases and J gave up 4 bases, with 8 bases separating them.

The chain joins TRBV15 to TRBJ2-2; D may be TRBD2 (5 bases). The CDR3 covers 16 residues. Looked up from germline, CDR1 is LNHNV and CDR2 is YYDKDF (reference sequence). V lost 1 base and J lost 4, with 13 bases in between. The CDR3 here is CATSRVRTGFTGELFF. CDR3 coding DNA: TGTGCCACCAGCAGAGTCCGGACTGGATTCACCGGGGAGCTGTTTTTT.

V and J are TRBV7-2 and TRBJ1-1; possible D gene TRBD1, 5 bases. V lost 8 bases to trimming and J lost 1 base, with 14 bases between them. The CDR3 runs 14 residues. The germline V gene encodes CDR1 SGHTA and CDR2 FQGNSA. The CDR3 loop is CASHWGGKNTEAFF. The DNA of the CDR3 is TGTGCCAGCCACTGGGGGGGAAAGAACACTGAAGCTTTCTTT.

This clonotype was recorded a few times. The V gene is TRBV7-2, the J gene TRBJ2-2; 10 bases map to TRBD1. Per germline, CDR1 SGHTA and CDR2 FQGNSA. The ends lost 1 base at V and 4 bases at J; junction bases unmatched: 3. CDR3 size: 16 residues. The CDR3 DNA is TGTGCCAGCAGCTTAGGGGACAGGGGTCGCACCGGGGAGCTGTTTTTT. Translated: CASSLGDRGRTGELFF. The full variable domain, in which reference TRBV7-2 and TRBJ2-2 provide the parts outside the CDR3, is GAGVSQSPSNKVTEKGKDVELRCDPISGHTALYWYRQSLGQGLEFLIYFQGNSAPDKSGLPSDRFSAERTGGSVSTLTIQRTQQEDSAVYLCASSLGDRGRTGELFFGEGSRLTVL.

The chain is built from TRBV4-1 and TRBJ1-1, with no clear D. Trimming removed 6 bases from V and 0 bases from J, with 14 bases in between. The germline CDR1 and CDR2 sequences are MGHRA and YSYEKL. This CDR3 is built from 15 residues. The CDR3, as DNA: TGCGCCAGCAGGGGGTCCTCTGGAATGAACACTGAAGCTTTCTTT. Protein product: CASRGSSGMNTEAFF.

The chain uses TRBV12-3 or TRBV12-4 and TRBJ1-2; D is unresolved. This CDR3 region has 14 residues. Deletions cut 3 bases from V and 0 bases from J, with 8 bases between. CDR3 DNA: TGTGCCAGCAGTTTCCAGGCCCCTAACTATGGCTACACCTTC. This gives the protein CASSFQAPNYGYTF.

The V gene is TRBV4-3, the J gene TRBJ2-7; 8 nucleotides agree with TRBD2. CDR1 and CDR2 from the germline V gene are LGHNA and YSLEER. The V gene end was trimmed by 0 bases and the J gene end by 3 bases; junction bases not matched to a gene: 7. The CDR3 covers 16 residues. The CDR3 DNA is TGCGCCAGCAGCCAAGAGAGGACTAGCTTGGTCTACGAGCAGTACTTC. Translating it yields CASSQERTSLVYEQYF.

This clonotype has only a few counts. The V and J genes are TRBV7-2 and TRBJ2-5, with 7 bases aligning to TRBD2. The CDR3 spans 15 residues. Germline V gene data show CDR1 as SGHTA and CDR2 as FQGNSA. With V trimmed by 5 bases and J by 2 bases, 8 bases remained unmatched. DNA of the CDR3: TGTGCCAGCAGCAAAAGCGGGACGTATCAAGAGACCCAGTACTTC. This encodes CASSKSGTYQETQYF.

CDR3 coding DNA: TGTGCCAGCAGCTACGGACTCACAGATACGCAGTATTTT. Its translation is CASSYGLTDTQYF. This sequence joins TRBV7-2 and TRBJ2-3; D is perhaps TRBD2 (5 bases). Germline V gene sequence: CDR1 SGHTA, CDR2 FQGNSA. V gave up 4 bases and J gave up 2 bases, with 7 bases separating them. The CDR3 contains 13 residues. Looking up the rest from reference TRBV7-2 and TRBJ2-3 gives the full variable domain: GAGVSQSPSNKVTEKGKDVELRCDPISGHTALYWYRQSLGQGLEFLIYFQGNSAPDKSGLPSDRFSAERTGGSVSTLTIQRTQQEDSAVYLCASSYGLTDTQYFGPGTRLTVL.